Shown below are 20 T cell receptor beta chains from a single sample sequenced in a study of blood T cell repertoires in COVID-19. Here immunoSEQ multiplex PCR was the method, and the copy in TCRdb shows in-frame clones only, minus some. Among about 250,000 clones, approximately 85% were seen once, and the ten largest hold 4%. The sequenced sample was peripheral blood. These receptors were obtained from a man aged 45-65 years with acute or convalescent COVID-19.

This clone was seen once. The rearrangement joins TRBV24-1 to TRBJ2-4; no firm D call. V was cut by 5 bases and J by 7 bases, with 8 bases left in between. The CDR3 runs to 12 residues. The germline V gene has CDR1 KGHDR and CDR2 SFDVKD. CDR3 sequence: CATSGSSNIQYF. CDR3 sequence (DNA): TGTGCCACCAGTGGCAGTTCGAACATTCAGTACTTC.

The chain is built from TRBV11-3 and TRBJ2-7; TRBD1 agrees at 8 bases. This CDR3 comprises 14 residues. The V gene's germline CDR1 is SGHNT and CDR2 YENEEA. Germline trimming cut 5 bases from V and 1 base from J; bases unmatched to any gene: 4. CDR3 residues: CASSPGTGSYEQYF. The CDR3 nucleotides read TGTGCCAGCAGCCCTGGGACAGGTTCCTACGAGCAGTACTTC.

J is TRBJ2-7 and V is TRBV6-5; D may be TRBD1 (6 bases). Germline CDR1 is MNHEY and CDR2 is SVGAGI. CDR3 length equals 13 residues. V lost 6 bases to trimming and J lost 4 bases, with 13 bases between them. CDR3 bases: TGTGCCAGCAGAAAATATCAGGGGTACGAGCAGTACTTC. This codes for CASRKYQGYEQYF.

The chain carries TRBV7-3 and TRBJ2-1, with 9 positions matching TRBD2. The CDR3 contains 16 residues. With V trimmed by 2 bases and J by 0 bases, 2 bases remained unmatched. Germline V lookup: CDR1 SGHTA, CDR2 FQGTGA. The CDR3 sequence: CASSLLAGNSYNEQFF. For the CDR3, the DNA is TGTGCCAGCAGCTTACTAGCGGGGAACTCCTACAATGAGCAGTTCTTC. Full variable domain (outside the CDR3, taken from reference TRBV7-3 and TRBJ2-1): GAGVSQTPSNKVTEKGKYVELRCDPISGHTALYWYRQSLGQGPEFLIYFQGTGAADDSGLPNDRFFAVRPEGSVSTLKIQRTERGDSAVYLCASSLLAGNSYNEQFFGPGTRLTVL.

The chain links TRBV4-1 to TRBJ1-1; D may be TRBD1 (5 bases). The CDR3 totals 13 residues. V was pared by 0 bases and J by 8 bases, with 10 bases between. Germline V CDR1 and CDR2: MGHRA, YSYEKL. The CDR3 reads CASSQEGAGEAFF. In nucleotides, the CDR3 is TGCGCCAGCAGCCAAGAAGGGGCAGGGGAAGCTTTCTTT.

The chain links TRBV19 to TRBJ2-3; D possibly corresponds to TRBD2 (5 bases). The CDR3 runs to 15 residues. V shed 7 bases and J shed 4 bases, with 18 bases lying between them. Germline V gene sequence: CDR1 LNHDA, CDR2 SQIVND (reference sequence). CDR3 nucleotide sequence: TGTGCCAGTAAGCGTGGGGTTCGGGGAGCAGATACGCAGTATTTT. Residues: CASKRGVRGADTQYF. The complete variable domain, with remaining parts taken from reference TRBV19 and TRBJ2-3, reads DGGITQSPKYLFRKEGQNVTLSCEQNLNHDAMYWYRQDPGQGLRLIYYSQIVNDFQKGDIAEGYSVSREKKESFPLTVTSAQKNPTAFYLCASKRGVRGADTQYFGPGTRLTVL.

The gene calls are TRBV13 and TRBJ2-7, with TRBD1 identical over 9 bases. Germline assignment: CDR1 PRHDT and CDR2 FYEKMQ (reference sequence). J lost 3 bases, V lost 4 bases, and 7 bases had no gene match. The CDR3 consists of 15 residues. In DNA, the CDR3 is TGTGCCAGCAGCTCAACCGGGACAGGGCGCTACGAGCAGTACTTC. This sequence encodes CASSSTGTGRYEQYF.

The chain uses TRBV4-2 and TRBJ2-3; TRBD1 matches 8 bases. Losses at the gene ends were 0 bases for V and 4 bases for J; bases not matched to a gene: 3. The CDR3 sequence is 15 residues long. Germline assignment: CDR1 LGHNA and CDR2 YNFKEQ. The DNA for the CDR3 is TGTGCCAGCAGCCAAGATGGGGGACAGGCAGATACGCAGTATTTT. It encodes CASSQDGGQADTQYF.

This clone was observed a handful of times. This chain connects TRBV4-2 to TRBJ1-1; 7 bases fit TRBD1. Germline loops: CDR1 LGHNA, CDR2 YNFKEQ. CDR3 length: 16 amino acids. The trim removed 1 base at V and 6 bases at J, leaving 11 bases unmatched. CDR3 DNA sequence: TGTGCCAGCAGCCAAGCGCGGACCCAGGGGGACGCTGAAGCTTTCTTT. This sequence encodes CASSQARTQGDAEAFF.

The rearrangement joins TRBV24-1 to TRBJ1-5, with TRBD1 as a possible D gene (5 bases). Germline V CDR1 and CDR2: KGHDR, SFDVKD. The V gene lost 5 bases and the J gene lost 12 bases, with 19 bases spanning the gap. The CDR3 is 14 residues long. For the CDR3, the DNA is TGTGCCACCAGTGCCCAGCTTGTGAATCAGGGCCAGCATTTT. The encoded protein is CATSAQLVNQGQHF.

The chain employs TRBV7-3 and TRBJ2-1; 7 bases fit TRBD1. CDR3 size: 16 residues. In germline, CDR1 is SGHTA, CDR2 FQGTGA. V was pared by 6 bases and J by 2 bases, with 10 bases of the junction left unmatched. CDR3: CASSKTRQGAYNEQFF. CDR3 coding DNA: TGTGCCAGCAGTAAAACTAGACAGGGAGCCTACAATGAGCAGTTCTTC.

In its sample, this clone was seen once. The V and J genes are TRBV6-5 and TRBJ2-7; TRBD2 matches at 7 bases. Losses at the gene ends were 7 bases for V and 3 bases for J; bases not matched to a gene: 12. Germline V gene data show CDR1 as MNHEY and CDR2 as SVGAGI. This CDR3 has 15 residues. The CDR3 DNA reads TGTGCCAGCATGGATTGGGGGGGATCGGGCTACGAGCAGTACTTC. Protein product: CASMDWGGSGYEQYF.

CDR3 sequence: CASSISGGTDTQYF. CDR3 sequence (DNA): TGTGCCAGTAGTATCTCCGGGGGCACAGATACGCAGTATTTT. The rearrangement uses TRBV19 and TRBJ2-3; TRBD2 is a possible D gene (5 bases). V was clipped by 3 bases and J by 1 base, with 8 bases between them. In germline, CDR1 is LNHDA, CDR2 SQIVND (reference sequence). The CDR3 loop spans 14 amino acids. The whole variable domain, remainder taken from reference TRBV19 and TRBJ2-3, is DGGITQSPKYLFRKEGQNVTLSCEQNLNHDAMYWYRQDPGQGLRLIYYSQIVNDFQKGDIAEGYSVSREKKESFPLTVTSAQKNPTAFYLCASSISGGTDTQYFGPGTRLTVL.

The DNA of the CDR3 is TGCGCCAGCAGAAGAACGGGGGGCTCTAATTCACCCCTCCACTTT. As protein: CASRRTGGSNSPLHF. The chain uses TRBV5-1 and TRBJ1-6, with D perhaps matching TRBD1 (6 bases). The CDR3 totals 15 residues. Germline V gene lookup returns CDR1 SGHRS and CDR2 YFSETQ. The V gene lost 5 bases and the J gene lost 6 bases, with 15 bases spanning the gap.

The V gene is TRBV7-8, the J gene TRBJ1-4, with a tentative D call TRBD1 (6 bases). The CDR3 consists of 16 residues. Germline V CDR1 and CDR2: SGHVS, FQNEAQ. Between the trimmed V and J ends, which lost 4 bases and 7 bases, there was a span of 19 bases. The CDR3 nucleotides are TGTGCCAGCAGCTCTATATCGGGGGGCTTTGGTGAAAAACTGTTTTTT. This encodes CASSSISGGFGEKLFF.

The V call is TRBV5-1, the J call TRBJ2-1; D ambiguous. Germline CDR1 is SGHRS and CDR2 is YFSETQ. The CDR3 is 14 residues long. Trimming removed 0 bases at V and 5 bases at J, with 9 bases between. In DNA, the CDR3 is TGCGCCAGCAGCTTGGTGGCCAGGAACAATGAGCAGTTCTTC. Encoded protein: CASSLVARNNEQFF.

The chain couples TRBV2 to TRBJ1-2, with 7 bases fitting TRBD1. CDR1 is SNHLY and CDR2 is FYNNEI in the germline V gene. The CDR3 consists of 13 residues. V lost 5 bases and J lost 2; bases outside the gene matches: 2. The CDR3, as DNA: TGTGCCAGCAGTAGGGGACAGAACTATGGCTACACCTTC. Protein: CASSRGQNYGYTF.

The chain carries TRBV25-1 and TRBJ1-2, with TRBD1 as a possible D gene (6 bases). Germline V gives CDR1 MGHDK, CDR2 SYGVNS. Trimming removed 1 base from V and 4 bases from J, with 13 bases in between. The CDR3 consists of 15 residues. The CDR3 region is CASSESGQTSYGYTF. The CDR3 DNA reads TGTGCCAGCAGTGAATCGGGACAAACCTCCTATGGCTACACCTTC.

This chain uses TRBV7-9 with TRBJ1-1, with D unclear. The CDR3 is made up of 14 amino acids. The V gene lost 2 bases and the J gene lost 2 bases, with 9 bases spanning the gap. CDR1 SEHNR and CDR2 FQNEAQ come from the germline V gene (reference sequence). The DNA for the CDR3 is TGTGCCAGCAGCTTATTTCGGGGTAACACTGAAGCTTTCTTT. Its protein product is CASSLFRGNTEAFF.

This chain joins TRBV7-9 and TRBJ2-7, with a weak D call TRBD2 (6 bases). The CDR3 is 15 residues long. Between the trimmed V and J ends, which lost 1 base and 4 bases, there was a span of 14 bases. Germline CDR1 SEHNR, CDR2 FQNEAQ (reference sequence). DNA for the CDR3: TGTGCCAGCAGCTTAGTAACGGGGGACTTTTACGAGCAGTACTTC. Its protein product is CASSLVTGDFYEQYF.